Listed below are T cell receptor beta chains from one sample, sequenced in a study of T cell responses to AZD1222 COVID-19 vaccine. Assay used: immunoSEQ multiplex PCR; TCRdb lists only in-frame clones, some missing. This sample yields about 86,000 clones, of which roughly 90% are seen a single time; roughly 5.2% belongs to the top ten. Source: peripheral blood, taken on day 0 of AZD1222 vaccination. The receptors derive from an adult in good health. Both conserved end residues are part of each CDR3. The order of the fields is CDR3 protein, D gene, clone size, V gene, J gene. D genes are given only for firm matches. Where a row states a size, it is once, few, many or the class of an expanded clone; other rows omit it.

CDR3: CASSPRTPRQSYGTDTQYF
D: -
size: -
V: TRBV18
J: TRBJ2-3

CDR3: CASTSYRSGSEQFF
D: -
size: -
V: TRBV27
J: TRBJ2-1

CDR3: CASSRTTGLDTEAFF
D: TRBD1
size: -
V: TRBV11-1
J: TRBJ1-1

CDR3: CASSFRSRTDTQYF
D: -
size: -
V: TRBV7-3
J: TRBJ2-3

CDR3: CASSLVGTPLQETQYF
D: -
size: -
V: TRBV5-1
J: TRBJ2-5

CDR3: CASSEGVAGGPDTQYF
D: TRBD2
size: -
V: TRBV2
J: TRBJ2-3

CDR3: CASTAELHSYEQYF
D: -
size: -
V: TRBV2
J: TRBJ2-7

CDR3: CASSPQVADTNYGYTF
D: -
size: -
V: TRBV7-2
J: TRBJ1-2

CDR3: CASSFGQGGEKLFF
D: TRBD1
size: -
V: TRBV5-6
J: TRBJ1-4

CDR3: CASSQGAYEQFF
D: TRBD1
size: -
V: TRBV12-3/TRBV12-4
J: TRBJ2-1

CDR3: CASSLYPGPSSYEQYF
D: -
size: -
V: TRBV4-1
J: TRBJ2-7

CDR3: CASSPSTGGFTEAFF
D: TRBD1
size: -
V: TRBV11-1
J: TRBJ1-1

CDR3: CASSKEGQPKNQPQHF
D: -
size: -
V: TRBV21-1
J: TRBJ1-5

CDR3: CASSPDDSNNSPLHF
D: -
size: once
V: TRBV5-1
J: TRBJ1-6

CDR3: CAISESGLAGVSYYNEQFF
D: TRBD2
size: -
V: TRBV10-3
J: TRBJ2-1

CDR3: CASSPRPSPDRVQETQYF
D: TRBD1
size: -
V: TRBV7-2
J: TRBJ2-5

CDR3: CATSEPGGETQYF
D: -
size: -
V: TRBV24-1
J: TRBJ2-5

CDR3: CASSELEGRTYGYTF
D: -
size: -
V: TRBV2
J: TRBJ1-2

CDR3: CSVVSGSYNEQFF
D: -
size: -
V: TRBV29-1
J: TRBJ2-1

CDR3: CASSLSPYTEAFF
D: -
size: few
V: TRBV7-3
J: TRBJ1-1

CDR3: CASRGTSGGLAYEQYF
D: TRBD2
size: -
V: TRBV5-1
J: TRBJ2-7

CDR3: CASSATGGVGEKLFF
D: -
size: -
V: TRBV2
J: TRBJ1-4

CDR3: CAISGDRGQTDTQYF
D: TRBD1
size: few
V: TRBV10-3
J: TRBJ2-3

CDR3: CATSEGQGAPPNYGYTF
D: TRBD1
size: -
V: TRBV15
J: TRBJ1-2

CDR3: CASSLDTDQRYF
D: -
size: -
V: TRBV7-2
J: TRBJ2-7

CDR3: CASSLSPGLPKETQYF
D: TRBD2
size: -
V: TRBV27
J: TRBJ2-5

CDR3: CASSTRQARTQPQHF
D: -
size: -
V: TRBV19
J: TRBJ1-5

CDR3: CASSLSRGHTQPQHF
D: -
size: -
V: TRBV7-2
J: TRBJ1-5

CDR3: CASSLSTGELFF
D: -
size: -
V: TRBV28
J: TRBJ2-2

CDR3: CASSQIGRGRNEKLFF
D: -
size: -
V: TRBV14
J: TRBJ1-4

CDR3: CAISETSEAGYEQYF
D: -
size: few
V: TRBV10-3
J: TRBJ2-7

CDR3: CASSQDRSSAFSGELFF
D: -
size: -
V: TRBV3-1/TRBV3-2
J: TRBJ2-2

CDR3: CASSSRNLHNYGYTF
D: -
size: -
V: TRBV19
J: TRBJ1-2

CDR3: CASSPWTGLASYEQYF
D: TRBD1
size: -
V: TRBV7-8
J: TRBJ2-7

CDR3: CASSQVKRKEETQYF
D: -
size: -
V: TRBV4-3
J: TRBJ2-5

CDR3: CASSLLDRARAGNTIYF
D: TRBD1
size: -
V: TRBV28
J: TRBJ1-3

CDR3: CASSQGGVGELFF
D: -
size: -
V: TRBV7-2
J: TRBJ2-2

CDR3: CASSVSPGDTQYF
D: -
size: few
V: TRBV3-1/TRBV3-2
J: TRBJ2-3

CDR3: CATRTGSDPYNSPLHF
D: TRBD1
size: -
V: TRBV2
J: TRBJ1-6